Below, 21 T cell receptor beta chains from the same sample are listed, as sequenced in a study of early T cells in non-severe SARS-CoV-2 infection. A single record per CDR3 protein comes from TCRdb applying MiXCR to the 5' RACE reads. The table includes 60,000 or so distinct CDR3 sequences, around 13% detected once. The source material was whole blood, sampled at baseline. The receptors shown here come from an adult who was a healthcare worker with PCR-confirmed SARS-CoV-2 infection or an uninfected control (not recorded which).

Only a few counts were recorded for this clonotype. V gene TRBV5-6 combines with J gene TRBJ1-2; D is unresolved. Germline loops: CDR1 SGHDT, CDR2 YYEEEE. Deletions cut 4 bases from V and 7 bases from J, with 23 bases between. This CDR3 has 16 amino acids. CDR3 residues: CASSTVPHRARGGYTF. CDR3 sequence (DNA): TGTGCCAGCAGCACAGTGCCCCACCGGGCGAGAGGTGGCTACACCTTC.

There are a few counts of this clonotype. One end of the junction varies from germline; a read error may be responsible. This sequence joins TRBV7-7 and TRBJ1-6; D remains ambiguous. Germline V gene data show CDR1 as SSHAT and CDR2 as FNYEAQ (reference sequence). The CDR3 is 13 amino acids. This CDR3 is CASSLGSGSPLHF. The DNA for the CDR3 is TGTGCTAGCAGCTTAGGCTCGGGATCACCCCTCCACTTT. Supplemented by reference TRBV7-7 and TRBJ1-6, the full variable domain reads GAGVSQSPRYKVTKRGQDVTLRCDPISSHATLYWYQQALGQGPEFLTYFNYEAQPDKSGLPSDRFSAERPEGSISTLTIQRTEQRDSAMYRCASSLGSGSPLHFGNGTRLTVT.

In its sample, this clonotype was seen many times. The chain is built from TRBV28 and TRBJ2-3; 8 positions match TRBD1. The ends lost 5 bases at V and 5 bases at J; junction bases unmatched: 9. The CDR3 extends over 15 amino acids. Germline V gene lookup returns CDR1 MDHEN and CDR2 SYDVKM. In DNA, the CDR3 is TGTGCCAGCAGTACAAGACAGGGGACCGGAGATACGCAGTATTTT. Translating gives CASSTRQGTGDTQYF.

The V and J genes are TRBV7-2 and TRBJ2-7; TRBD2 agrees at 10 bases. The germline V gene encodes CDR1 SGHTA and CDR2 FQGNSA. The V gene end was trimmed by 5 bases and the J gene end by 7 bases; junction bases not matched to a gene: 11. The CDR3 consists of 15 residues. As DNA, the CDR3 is TGTGCCAGCAGCGCTCTTAGCGGGGGGTATGAGGAGCAGTACTTC. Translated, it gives CASSALSGGYEEQYF.

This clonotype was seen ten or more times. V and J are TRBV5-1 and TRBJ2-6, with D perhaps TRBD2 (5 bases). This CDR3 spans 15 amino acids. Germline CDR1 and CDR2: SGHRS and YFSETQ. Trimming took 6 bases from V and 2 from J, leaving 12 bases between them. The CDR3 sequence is CASNPGRAGANVLTF. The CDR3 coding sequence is TGCGCCAGCAACCCGGGAAGGGCTGGGGCCAACGTCCTGACTTTC.

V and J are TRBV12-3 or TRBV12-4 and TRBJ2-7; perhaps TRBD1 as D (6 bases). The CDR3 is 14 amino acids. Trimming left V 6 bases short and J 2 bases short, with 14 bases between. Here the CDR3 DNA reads TGTGCCAGCAGCACCGGGCAGGGGCCCTACGAGCAGTACTTC. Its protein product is CASSTGQGPYEQYF.

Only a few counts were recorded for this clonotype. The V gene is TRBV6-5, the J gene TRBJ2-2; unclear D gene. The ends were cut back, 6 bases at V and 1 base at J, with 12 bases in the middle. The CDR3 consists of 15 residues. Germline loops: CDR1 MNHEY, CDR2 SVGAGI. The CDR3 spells CASSRALENTGELFF. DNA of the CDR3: TGTGCCAGCAGCCGGGCCTTGGAGAACACCGGGGAGCTGTTTTTT.

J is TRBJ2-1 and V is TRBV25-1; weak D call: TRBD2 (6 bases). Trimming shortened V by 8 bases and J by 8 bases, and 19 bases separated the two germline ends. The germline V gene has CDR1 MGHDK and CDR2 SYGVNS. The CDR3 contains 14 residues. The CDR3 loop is CASVAVGPSDEQFF. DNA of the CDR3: TGTGCCAGCGTAGCGGTAGGACCCTCGGATGAGCAGTTCTTC.

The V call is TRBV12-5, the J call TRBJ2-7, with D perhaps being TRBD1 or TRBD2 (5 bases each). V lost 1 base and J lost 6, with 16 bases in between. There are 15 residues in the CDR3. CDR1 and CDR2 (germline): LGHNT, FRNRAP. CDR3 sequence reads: CASGLDHSGTVEQYF. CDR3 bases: TGTGCTAGTGGTTTGGACCATTCCGGGACGGTCGAGCAGTACTTC.

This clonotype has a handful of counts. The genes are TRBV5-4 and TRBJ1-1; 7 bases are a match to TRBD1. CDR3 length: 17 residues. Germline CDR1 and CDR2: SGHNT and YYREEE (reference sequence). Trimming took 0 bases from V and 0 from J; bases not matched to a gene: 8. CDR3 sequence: CASSLETGVYMNTEAFF. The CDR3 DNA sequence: TGTGCCAGCAGCTTGGAAACAGGGGTCTACATGAACACTGAAGCTTTCTTT.

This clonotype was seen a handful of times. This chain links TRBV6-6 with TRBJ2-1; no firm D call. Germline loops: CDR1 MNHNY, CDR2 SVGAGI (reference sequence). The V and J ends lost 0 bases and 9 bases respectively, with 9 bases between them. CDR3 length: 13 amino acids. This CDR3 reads CASSYSRTTEQFF. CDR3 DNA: TGTGCCAGCAGTTACTCGAGAACTACTGAGCAGTTCTTC.

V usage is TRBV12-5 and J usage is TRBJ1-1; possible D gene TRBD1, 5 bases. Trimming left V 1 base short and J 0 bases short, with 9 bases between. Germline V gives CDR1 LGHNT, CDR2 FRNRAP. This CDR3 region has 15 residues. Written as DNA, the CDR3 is TGTGCTAGTGGTTTGGGCCGGGGGATGAACACTGAAGCTTTCTTT. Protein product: CASGLGRGMNTEAFF.

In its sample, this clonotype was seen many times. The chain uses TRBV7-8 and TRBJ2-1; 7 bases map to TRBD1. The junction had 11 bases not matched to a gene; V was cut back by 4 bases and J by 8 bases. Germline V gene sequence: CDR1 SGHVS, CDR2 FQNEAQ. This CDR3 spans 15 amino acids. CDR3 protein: CASSSGQVLEDEQFF. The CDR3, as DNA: TGTGCCAGCAGCTCCGGACAGGTTTTAGAAGATGAGCAGTTCTTC.

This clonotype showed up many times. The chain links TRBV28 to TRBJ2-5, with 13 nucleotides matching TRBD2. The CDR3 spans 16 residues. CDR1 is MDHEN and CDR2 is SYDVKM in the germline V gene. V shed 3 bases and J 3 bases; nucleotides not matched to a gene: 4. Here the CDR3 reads CASSLTGTSGKETQYF. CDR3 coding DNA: TGTGCCAGCAGTTTGACCGGGACTAGCGGGAAAGAGACCCAGTACTTC.

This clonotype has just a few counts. CDR3 nucleotides: TGTGCCAGCACCGACATGACTAGCGGGAGTAGGTCCTACGAGCAGTACTTC. Protein: CASTDMTSGSRSYEQYF. The chain combines TRBV5-4 with TRBJ2-7; 12 nucleotides agree with TRBD2. The V and J ends lost 6 bases and 1 base, in that order; junction bases with no gene match: 11. Germline lookup yields CDR1 SGHNT and CDR2 YYREEE (reference sequence). The CDR3 is 17 amino acids.

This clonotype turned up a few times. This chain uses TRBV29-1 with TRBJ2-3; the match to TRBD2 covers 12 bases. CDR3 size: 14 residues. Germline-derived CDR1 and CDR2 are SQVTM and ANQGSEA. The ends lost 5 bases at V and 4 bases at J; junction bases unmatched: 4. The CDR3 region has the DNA TGCAGCGTTCCGCTAGCGGGAGGGGCAGATACGCAGTATTTT. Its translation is CSVPLAGGADTQYF.

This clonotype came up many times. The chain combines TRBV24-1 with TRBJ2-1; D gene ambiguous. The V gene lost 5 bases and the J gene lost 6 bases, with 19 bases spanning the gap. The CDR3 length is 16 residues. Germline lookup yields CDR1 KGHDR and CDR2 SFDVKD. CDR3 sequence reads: CATSVYDVRLVNEQFF. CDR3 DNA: TGTGCCACCAGTGTTTACGATGTTAGATTAGTCAATGAGCAGTTCTTC.

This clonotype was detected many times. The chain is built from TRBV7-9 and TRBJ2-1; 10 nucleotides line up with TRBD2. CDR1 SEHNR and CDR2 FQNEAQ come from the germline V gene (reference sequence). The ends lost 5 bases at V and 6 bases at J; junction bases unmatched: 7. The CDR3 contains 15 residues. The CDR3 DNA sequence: TGTGCCAGCAGCCCGCCGGGACTAGCGAGCAATGAGCAGTTCTTC. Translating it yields CASSPPGLASNEQFF. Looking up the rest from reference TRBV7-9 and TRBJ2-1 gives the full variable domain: DTGVSQNPRHKITKRGQNVTFRCDPISEHNRLYWYRQTLGQGPEFLTYFQNEAQLEKSRLLSDRFSAERPKGSFSTLEIQRTEQGDSAMYLCASSPPGLASNEQFFGPGTRLTVL.

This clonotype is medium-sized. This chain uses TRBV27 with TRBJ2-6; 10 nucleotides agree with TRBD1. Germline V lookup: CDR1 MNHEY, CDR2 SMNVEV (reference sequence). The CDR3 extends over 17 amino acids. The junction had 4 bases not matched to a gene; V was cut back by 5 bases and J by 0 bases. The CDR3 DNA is TGTGCCAGCAGTATGGGACAGGGGTACTCTGGGGCCAACGTCCTGACTTTC. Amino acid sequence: CASSMGQGYSGANVLTF. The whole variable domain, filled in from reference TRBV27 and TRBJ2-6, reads EAQVTQNPRYLITVTGKKLTVTCSQNMNHEYMSWYRQDPGLGLRQIYYSMNVEVTDKGDVPEGYKVSRKEKRNFPLILESPSPNQTSLYFCASSMGQGYSGANVLTFGAGSRLTVL.

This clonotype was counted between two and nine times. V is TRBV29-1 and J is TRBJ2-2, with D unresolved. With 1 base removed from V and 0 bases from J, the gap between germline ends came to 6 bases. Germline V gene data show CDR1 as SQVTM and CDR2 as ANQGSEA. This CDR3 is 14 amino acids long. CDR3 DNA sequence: TGCAGCGTTGAAGGGGTAACGAACACCGGGGAGCTGTTTTTT. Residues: CSVEGVTNTGELFF.

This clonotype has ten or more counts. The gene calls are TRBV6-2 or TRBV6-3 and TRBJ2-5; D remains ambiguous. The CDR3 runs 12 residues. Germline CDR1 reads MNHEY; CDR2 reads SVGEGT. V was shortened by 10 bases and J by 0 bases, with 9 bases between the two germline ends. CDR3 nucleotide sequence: TGTGCCACTCGTTGGGACCAAGAGACCCAGTACTTC. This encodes CATRWDQETQYF.